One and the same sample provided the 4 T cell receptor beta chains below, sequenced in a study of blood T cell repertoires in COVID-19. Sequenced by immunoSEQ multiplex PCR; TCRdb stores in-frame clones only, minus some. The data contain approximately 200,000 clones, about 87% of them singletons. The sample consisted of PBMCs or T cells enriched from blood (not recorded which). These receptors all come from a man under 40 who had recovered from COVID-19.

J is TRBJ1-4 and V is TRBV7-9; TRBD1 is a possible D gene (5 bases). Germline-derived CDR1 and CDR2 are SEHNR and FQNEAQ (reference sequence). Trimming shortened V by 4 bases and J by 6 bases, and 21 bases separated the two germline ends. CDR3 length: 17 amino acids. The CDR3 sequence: CASSWVGATDADEKLFF. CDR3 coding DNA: TGTGCCAGCAGCTGGGTTGGGGCGACAGACGCGGATGAAAAACTGTTTTTT.

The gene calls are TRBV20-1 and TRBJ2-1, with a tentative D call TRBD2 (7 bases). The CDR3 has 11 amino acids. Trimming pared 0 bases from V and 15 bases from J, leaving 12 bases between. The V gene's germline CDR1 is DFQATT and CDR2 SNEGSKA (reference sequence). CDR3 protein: CSAREGQRGFF. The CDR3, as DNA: TGCAGTGCTAGAGAAGGACAGCGGGGGTTCTTC.

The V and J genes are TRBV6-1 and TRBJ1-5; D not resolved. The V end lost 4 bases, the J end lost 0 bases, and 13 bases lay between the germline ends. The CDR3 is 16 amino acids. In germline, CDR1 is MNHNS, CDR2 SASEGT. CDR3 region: CASSASYRDSNQPQHF. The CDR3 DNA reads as TGTGCCAGCAGTGCATCTTATCGGGATAGCAATCAGCCCCAGCATTTT.

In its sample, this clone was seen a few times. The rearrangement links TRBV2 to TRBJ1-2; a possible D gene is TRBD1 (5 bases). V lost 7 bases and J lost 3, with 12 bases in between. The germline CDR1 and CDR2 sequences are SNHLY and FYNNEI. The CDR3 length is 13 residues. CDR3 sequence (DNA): TGTGCCAGCAAGGGCGGCAGGGACTATGGCTACACCTTC. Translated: CASKGGRDYGYTF.